A single sample gave rise to the 28 T cell receptor beta chains below, sequenced in a study of blood T cell repertoires in COVID-19. Produced via immunoSEQ multiplex PCR; TCRdb's table is partial and in-frame only. The sample has some 140,000 clones; approximately 86% are singletons. Sequencing was carried out using peripheral blood. The receptors were gathered from a woman aged 45-65 years who had recovered from COVID-19.

Turning to this clone: The same CDR3 is also encoded by other DNA sequences in this sample. The chain uses TRBV18 and TRBJ1-1, with a weak D call TRBD1 (5 bases). The germline CDR1 and CDR2 sequences are KGHSH and LQKENI. This CDR3 has 13 residues. V was shortened by 6 bases and J by 8 bases, with 16 bases between the two germline ends. This CDR3 is CASSPNPGGEAFF. CDR3 in DNA: TGTGCCAGCTCCCCAAATCCCGGGGGGGAAGCTTTCTTT.

This clone was found once. The chain has TRBV5-1 and TRBJ2-1; 10 bases fit TRBD1. CDR1 is SGHRS and CDR2 is YFSETQ in the germline V gene. Trimming took 4 bases from V and 3 from J; bases not matched to a gene: 7. The CDR3 runs 16 residues. The CDR3 is CASSPGTGEIYNEQFF. CDR3 nucleotide sequence: TGCGCCAGCAGCCCGGGGACAGGGGAAATCTACAATGAGCAGTTCTTC. Complete variable domain (other parts from reference TRBV5-1 and TRBJ2-1): KAGVTQTPRYLIKTRGQQVTLSCSPISGHRSVSWYQQTPGQGLQFLFEYFSETQRNKGNFPGRFSGRQFSNSRSEMNVSTLELGDSALYLCASSPGTGEIYNEQFFGPGTRLTVL.

This chain joins TRBV18 and TRBJ1-1; 8 nucleotides match TRBD1. Germline lookup yields CDR1 KGHSH and CDR2 LQKENI. With 8 bases clipped from V and 6 bases from J, the junction kept 8 bases outside the gene matches. The CDR3 sequence is 13 residues long. CDR3 region: CASQLTGVAEAFF. DNA for the CDR3: TGTGCCAGCCAATTGACAGGGGTGGCTGAAGCTTTCTTT.

This clone was seen at least ten times. V gene TRBV4-1 combines with J gene TRBJ2-1; 7 nucleotides align to TRBD1. Germline CDR1 MGHRA, CDR2 YSYEKL. This CDR3 contains 16 residues. The V segment lost 2 bases and the J segment 0 bases; nucleotides outside the gene matches: 4. CDR3 in amino acids: CASSQTGASSYNEQFF. CDR3 bases: TGCGCCAGCAGCCAAACAGGGGCAAGCTCCTACAATGAGCAGTTCTTC.

The chain employs TRBV30 and TRBJ1-2; 7 bases fit TRBD1. J lost 8 bases, V lost 3 bases, and 9 bases had no gene match. Germline CDR1 and CDR2: GTSNPN and SVGIG (reference sequence). The CDR3 runs to 13 residues. CDR3 nucleotide sequence: TGTGCCTGGAGGTTACAGGGGACGGACGGCTACACCTTC. Amino acids: CAWRLQGTDGYTF.

The chain carries TRBV7-8 and TRBJ2-2, with 8 bases lining up with TRBD2. V trimming: 10 bases; J trimming: 7 bases; junction bases outside the gene matches: 11. CDR1 is SGHVS, CDR2 FQNEAQ, per germline. This CDR3 spans 14 amino acids. CDR3 sequence (DNA): TGTGCCACGGGGCGGGAGGTCCGCGGCGGGGAGCTGTTTTTT. Encoded protein: CATGREVRGGELFF.

This chain connects TRBV10-3 to TRBJ2-1; TRBD1 matches 7 bases. The CDR3 extends over 14 amino acids. J was trimmed by 3 bases and V by 2 bases; bases with no gene match: 1. The V gene's germline CDR1 is ENHRY and CDR2 SYGVKD. CDR3 nucleotide sequence: TGTGCCATCAGTGAGGGACAGGACTACAATGAGCAGTTCTTC. Amino acid sequence: CAISEGQDYNEQFF.

The chain recombines TRBV5-4 with TRBJ2-3; 10 bases align to TRBD1. Germline CDR1 SGHNT, CDR2 YYREEE (reference sequence). The V gene end was trimmed by 5 bases and the J gene end by 2 bases; junction bases not matched to a gene: 5. The CDR3 loop spans 15 amino acids. CDR3 sequence reads: CASSPTGGPTDTQYF. The DNA of the CDR3 is TGTGCCAGCAGTCCGACAGGGGGCCCCACAGATACGCAGTATTTT.

This chain connects TRBV30 to TRBJ1-6; no reliable D call. V was cut by 7 bases and J by 0 bases, with 13 bases left in between. The CDR3 contains 15 residues. Germline CDR1 reads GTSNPN; CDR2 reads SVGIG (reference sequence). The DNA of the CDR3 is TGTGCCTACCCGGACGGGAGCTCCTATAATTCACCCCTCCACTTT. It codes for CAYPDGSSYNSPLHF.

The chain links TRBV7-3 to TRBJ2-5; 8 nucleotides agree with TRBD1. The CDR3 length is 12 residues. Germline CDR1 is SGHTA and CDR2 is FQGTGA. Trimming removed 8 bases from V and 3 bases from J; junction bases left unmatched: 2. Here the CDR3 DNA reads TGTGCCAGCGGACAGGGCGAAGAGACCCAGTACTTC. This codes for CASGQGEETQYF.

This clone is a singleton in its sample. V and J are TRBV19 and TRBJ2-2; TRBD2 is a possible D gene (7 bases). Germline V gene sequence: CDR1 LNHDA, CDR2 SQIVND (reference sequence). The CDR3 extends over 14 amino acids. V dropped 7 bases and J dropped 5 bases, with 14 bases sitting between them. CDR3 sequence (DNA): TGTGCCAGTAAGTGGGGGGGCGCGACCGGGGAGCTGTTTTTT. The encoded protein is CASKWGGATGELFF.

J is TRBJ2-1 and V is TRBV2, with 8 bases fitting TRBD2. Germline CDR1 reads SNHLY; CDR2 reads FYNNEI. J lost 4 bases, V lost 4 bases, and 6 bases had no gene match. This CDR3 is 15 amino acids long. The CDR3 protein is CASSAGRGDYNEQFF. CDR3 DNA: TGTGCCAGCAGTGCTGGGCGGGGGGATTACAATGAGCAGTTCTTC.

The CDR3: CASRLAPGEPQHF. CDR3 nucleotides: TGCGCCAGCCGACTGGCGCCGGGTGAGCCCCAGCATTTT. The chain uses TRBV5-1 and TRBJ1-5, with D hard to call. The CDR3 spans 13 residues. Per the germline V gene, CDR1 is SGHRS and CDR2 is YFSETQ. The V end lost 7 bases, the J end lost 8 bases, and 16 bases lay between the germline ends.

This chain uses TRBV6-6 with TRBJ1-5; 8 positions match TRBD1. This CDR3 comprises 15 residues. Per germline, CDR1 MNHNY and CDR2 SVGAGI (reference sequence). Losses at the gene ends were 6 bases for V and 4 bases for J; bases not matched to a gene: 8. CDR3 nucleotide sequence: TGTGCCAGCAGGTACGGGACAGGCATTAATCAGCCCCAGCATTTT. It encodes CASRYGTGINQPQHF.

Concerning this clone itself: This same CDR3 is encoded by further DNA sequences in the sample. The rearrangement joins TRBV9 to TRBJ2-5; 7 nucleotides line up with TRBD2. J lost 2 bases, V lost 0 bases, and 1 base had no gene match. There are 14 residues in the CDR3. Germline CDR1 is SGDLS and CDR2 is YYNGEE. The CDR3 protein is CASSVGGLQETQYF. The CDR3 DNA reads TGTGCCAGCAGCGTAGGGGGACTACAAGAGACCCAGTACTTC.

The rearrangement links TRBV18 to TRBJ1-1; maybe TRBD1 (5 bases). Germline CDR1 reads KGHSH; CDR2 reads LQKENI. V lost 8 bases and J lost 1, with 14 bases in between. The CDR3 loop spans 14 amino acids. The CDR3 DNA sequence: TGTGCCAGCCGACTTGAACAGGAGAACACTGAAGCTTTCTTT. Translation gives CASRLEQENTEAFF.

The chain couples TRBV18 to TRBJ2-1, with 9 positions matching TRBD2. V was pared by 3 bases and J by 9 bases, with 9 bases of the junction left unmatched. CDR1 is KGHSH, CDR2 LQKENI, per germline. This CDR3 is 15 amino acids long. CDR3 in DNA: TGTGCCAGCTCACCTACTAGCGGGTCGCGACCTGAGCAGTTCTTC. Translated: CASSPTSGSRPEQFF.

This rearrangement joins TRBV29-1 to TRBJ2-7; D perhaps matches TRBD1 (6 bases). The V and J ends lost 6 bases and 3 bases respectively, with 18 bases between them. The germline V gene encodes CDR1 SQVTM and CDR2 ANQGSEA. The CDR3 runs to 14 residues. The CDR3 region has the DNA TGCAGCGTCCAGACCGGGACATCCAACTACGAGCAGTACTTC. This codes for CSVQTGTSNYEQYF.

This sequence joins TRBV6-5 and TRBJ2-1, with D possibly TRBD1 on 5 matching bases. CDR1 and CDR2 (germline): MNHEY, SVGAGI. This CDR3 is 14 amino acids long. V lost 6 bases, J lost 1 base, and 10 bases lay in between. The CDR3, as DNA: TGTGCCAGCAGCCTGACAGAGTCCTACAATGAGCAGTTCTTC. As protein: CASSLTESYNEQFF.

The rearrangement joins TRBV19 to TRBJ1-2; 7 nucleotides line up with TRBD1. This CDR3 has 13 amino acids. The germline V gene has CDR1 LNHDA and CDR2 SQIVND (reference sequence). V was clipped by 7 bases and J by 7 bases; unmatched bases: 9. DNA of the CDR3: TGTGCCAGTACCCGACAGGGAGGCCCTGGCTACACCTTC. Translating gives CASTRQGGPGYTF.

The rearrangement links TRBV21-1 to TRBJ2-3; the table calls TRBD2, which could not be checked here. TRBV21-1 is a documented pseudogene. The CDR3 length is 17 residues. CDR3 in DNA: TGTGCCAGCAGCAAAGAATCAGCGGGAGGGCCTCCAGATACGCAGTATTTT. Amino acid sequence: CASSKESAGGPPDTQYF.

DNA for the CDR3: TGTGCCAGTAGTATACAGGGGGCCAACGTCCTGACTTTC. This gives the protein CASSIQGANVLTF. V is TRBV19 and J is TRBJ2-6, with D unresolved. V lost 2 bases to trimming and J lost 4 bases, with 3 bases between them. CDR3 length equals 13 residues. CDR1 is LNHDA, CDR2 SQIVND, per germline (reference sequence).

This chain links TRBV6-2 or TRBV6-3 with TRBJ2-2; 7 bases line up with TRBD2. The CDR3 has 16 amino acids. After removal of 2 bases from V and 7 bases from J, the junction contained 10 bases not matched to a gene. Germline V CDR1 and CDR2: MNHEY, SVGEGT. In DNA form, the CDR3 reads TGTGCCAGCAGTTACCCCGGTGCGGGAGTGATCGGGGAGCTGTTTTTT. Residues: CASSYPGAGVIGELFF.

The rearrangement uses TRBV5-6 and TRBJ2-7; a possible D gene is TRBD1 (5 bases). V lost 3 bases to trimming and J lost 4 bases, with 8 bases between them. CDR3 length equals 12 residues. Germline V lookup: CDR1 SGHDT, CDR2 YYEEEE. CDR3 amino acids: CASSSAGYEQYF. The CDR3 DNA reads as TGTGCCAGCAGCTCGGCAGGGTACGAGCAGTACTTC.

The rearrangement links TRBV14 to TRBJ2-7; 9 bases agree with TRBD2. The CDR3 has 18 amino acids. Germline CDR1 is SGHDN and CDR2 is FVKESK. Germline trimming cut 0 bases from V and 0 bases from J; bases unmatched to any gene: 9. CDR3 DNA sequence: TGTGCCAGCAGCCAAGATTTGCGGCGGGAGGGTATCTCCTACGAGCAGTACTTC. Encoded protein: CASSQDLRREGISYEQYF.

Only a few counts were recorded for this clone. The chain joins TRBV5-1 to TRBJ2-5; TRBD1 is a possible D gene (7 bases). CDR1 SGHRS and CDR2 YFSETQ come from the germline V gene. V was trimmed by 4 bases and J by 5 bases, leaving 18 bases between them. The CDR3 is 15 residues long. CDR3 DNA: TGCGCCAGCAGCGAGAACCAGGGGGACTGGGAGACCCAGTACTTC. Residues: CASSENQGDWETQYF.

The gene calls are TRBV7-2 and TRBJ2-7; 8 nucleotides align to TRBD1. Germline V gene lookup returns CDR1 SGHTA and CDR2 FQGNSA. The CDR3 has 12 amino acids. After removal of 4 bases from V and 6 bases from J, the junction contained 2 bases not matched to a gene. The DNA for the CDR3 is TGTGCCAGCAGCTGGACAGGGCTCGAGCAGTACTTC. Translating it yields CASSWTGLEQYF.

The J gene is TRBJ2-3, the V gene TRBV7-3, with a possible D match to TRBD2 (5 bases). This CDR3 spans 15 amino acids. Trimming took 4 bases from V and 7 from J, leaving 18 bases between them. Germline V lookup: CDR1 SGHTA, CDR2 FQGTGA. CDR3 sequence reads: CASSSEVGRANTQYF. The CDR3 DNA sequence: TGTGCCAGCAGCTCTGAGGTCGGGCGGGCCAATACGCAGTATTTT.